The clone carrying this T cell receptor beta chain was seen just once. Its target is unknown. These data come from a study of early stage breast cancer tumors. Study at large: Of around 16 invasive breast tumors, twelve were hormone receptor-positive, HER2-negative. Study conclusions and caveats: Compared with adjacent normal breast tissue, tumors showed 2 to 2.5-fold greater T cell density and higher clonality. Tumor and normal breast were distinguished via blood comparison in most of the 16 patients.

Method: immunoSEQ multiplex PCR; TCRdb's copy keeps in-frame clones and lacks some. The sample lists around 50,000 clones; around 83% were seen once. The CDR3 spans 14 residues. V was clipped by 2 bases and J by 6 bases; unmatched bases: 4. CDR1 SGHRS and CDR2 YFSETQ come from the germline V gene. The gene calls are TRBV5-1 and TRBJ1-2; 10 nucleotides line up with TRBD1. The sample was blood. The receptor's source is a person aged 45-60 years with breast cancer. The chain's CDR3 is CASSLGQGVHGYTF. The CDR3 bases are TGCGCCAGCAGCTTAGGACAGGGGGTTCATGGCTACACCTTC.